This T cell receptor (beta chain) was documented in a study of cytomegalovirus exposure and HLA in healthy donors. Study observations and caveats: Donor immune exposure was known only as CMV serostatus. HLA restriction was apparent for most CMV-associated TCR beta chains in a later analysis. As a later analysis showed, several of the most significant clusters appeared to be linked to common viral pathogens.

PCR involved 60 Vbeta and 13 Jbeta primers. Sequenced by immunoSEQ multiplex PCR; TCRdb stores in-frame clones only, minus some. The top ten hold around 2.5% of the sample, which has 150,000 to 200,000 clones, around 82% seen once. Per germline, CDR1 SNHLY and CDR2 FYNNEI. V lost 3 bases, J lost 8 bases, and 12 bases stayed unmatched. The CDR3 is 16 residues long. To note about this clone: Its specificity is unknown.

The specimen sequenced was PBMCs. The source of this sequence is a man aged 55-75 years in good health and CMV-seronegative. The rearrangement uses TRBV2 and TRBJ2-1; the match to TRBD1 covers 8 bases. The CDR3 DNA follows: TGTGCCAGCAGTGACACTCTTGGACAGGGAGGTGATGAGCAGTTCTTC. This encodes CASSDTLGQGGDEQFF.